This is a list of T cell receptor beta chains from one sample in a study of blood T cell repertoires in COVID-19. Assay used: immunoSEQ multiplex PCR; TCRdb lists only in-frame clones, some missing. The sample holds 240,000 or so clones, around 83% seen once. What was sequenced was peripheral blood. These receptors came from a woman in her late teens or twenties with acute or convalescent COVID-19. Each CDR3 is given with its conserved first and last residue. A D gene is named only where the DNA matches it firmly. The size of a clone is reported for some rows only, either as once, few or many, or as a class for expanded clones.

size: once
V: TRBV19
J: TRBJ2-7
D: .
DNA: TGTGCCAGTAGTAGAGGTACCGAGCAGTACTTC
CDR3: CASSRGTEQYF

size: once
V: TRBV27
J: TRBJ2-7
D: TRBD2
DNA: TGTGCCAGCAGTTTATACCCGGGGGGGAGCAGCTCCTACGAGCAGTACTTC
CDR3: CASSLYPGGSSSYEQYF

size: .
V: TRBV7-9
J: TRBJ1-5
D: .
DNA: TGTGCCAGCAGCTTAGAGGGCGGGGTTGGCAATCAGCCCCAGCATTTT
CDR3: CASSLEGGVGNQPQHF

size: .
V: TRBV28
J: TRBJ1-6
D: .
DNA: TGTGCCAGCAGTTTACTCCCCGGGTCGGCGAATTCACCCCTCCACTTT
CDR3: CASSLLPGSANSPLHF

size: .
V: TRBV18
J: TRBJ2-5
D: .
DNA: TGTGCCAGCTCACCAGCGTTTCAAGAGACCCAGTACTTC
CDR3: CASSPAFQETQYF

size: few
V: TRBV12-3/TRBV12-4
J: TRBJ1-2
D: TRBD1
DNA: TGTGCCAGCAGCAAGGGACAGGAGACCTTC
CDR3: CASSKGQETF

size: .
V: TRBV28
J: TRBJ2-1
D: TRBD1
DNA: TGTGCCAGCAGGGAAGGGGGCCACTCCTACAATGAGCAGTTCTTC
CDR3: CASREGGHSYNEQFF

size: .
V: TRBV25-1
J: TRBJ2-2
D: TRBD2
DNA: TGTGCCAGCAGTGGTCTAGCGGGGGCCACCGGGGAGCTGTTTTTT
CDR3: CASSGLAGATGELFF

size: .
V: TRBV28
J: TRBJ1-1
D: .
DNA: TGTGCCAGCAGTTTACCGGACGCCGGGATGCGGATTGCTGAAGCTTTCTTT
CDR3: CASSLPDAGMRIAEAFF

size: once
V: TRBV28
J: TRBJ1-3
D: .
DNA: TGTGCCAGCAGTAAACTCTCTGGAAACACCATATATTTT
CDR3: CASSKLSGNTIYF

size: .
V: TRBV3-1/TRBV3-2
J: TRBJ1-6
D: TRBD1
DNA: TGTGCCAGCAGCGTAAGACGACAGGGTGGTAATTCACCCCTCCACTTT
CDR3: CASSVRRQGGNSPLHF

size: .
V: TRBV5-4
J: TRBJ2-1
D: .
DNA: TGTGCCAGCAGCATCGACAGGACCGCCTACAATGAGCAGTTCTTC
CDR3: CASSIDRTAYNEQFF

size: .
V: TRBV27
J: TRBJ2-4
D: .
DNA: TGTGCCAGCCGCACCCCCGGGGGTTGGGTTCAGTACTTC
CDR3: CASRTPGGWVQYF

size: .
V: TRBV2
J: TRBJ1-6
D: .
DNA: TGTGCCACCTCGGACAGAACCTCCTATAATTCACCCCTCCACTTT
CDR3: CATSDRTSYNSPLHF

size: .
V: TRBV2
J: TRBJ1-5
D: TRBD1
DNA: TGTGCCAGCAGTGACGGGACAGGGGAGGACCAGCCCCAGCATTTT
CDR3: CASSDGTGEDQPQHF

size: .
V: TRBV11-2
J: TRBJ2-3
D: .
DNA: TGTGCCAGCAGCTTAGTGGGCATCAGGGCAGATACGCAGTATTTT
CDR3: CASSLVGIRADTQYF

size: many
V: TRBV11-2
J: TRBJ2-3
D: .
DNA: TGTGCCAGCAGCTTAGACAGAACAGATACGCAGTATTTT
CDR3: CASSLDRTDTQYF

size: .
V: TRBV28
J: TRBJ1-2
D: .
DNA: TGTGCCAGCAGTTTACGACTGAAGTACTATGGCTACACCTTC
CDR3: CASSLRLKYYGYTF

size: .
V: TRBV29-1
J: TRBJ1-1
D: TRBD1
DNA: TGCAGCGTTGAGGGGGACAGGGGGCGACGGACTGAAGCTTTCTTT
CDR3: CSVEGDRGRRTEAFF

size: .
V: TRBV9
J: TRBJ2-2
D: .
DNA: TGTGCCAGCAGCGTAGCTACCGGGGAGCTGTTTTTT
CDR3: CASSVATGELFF

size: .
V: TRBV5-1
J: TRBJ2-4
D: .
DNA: TGCGCCAGCGTTAGGGGGACGGAAGGGATTAACATTCAGTACTTC
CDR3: CASVRGTEGINIQYF

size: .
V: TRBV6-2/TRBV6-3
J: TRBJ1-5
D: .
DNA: TGTGCCAGCAGTTACTGGGGGCTTTCCCATAGCAATCAGCCCCAGCATTTT
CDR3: CASSYWGLSHSNQPQHF

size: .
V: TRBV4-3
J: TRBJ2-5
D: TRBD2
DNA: TGCGCCAGCAGCCAAGGGCTAGCGGGAGAGACCCAGTACTTC
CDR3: CASSQGLAGETQYF

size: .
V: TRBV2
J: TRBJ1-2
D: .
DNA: TGTGCCAGCAGGAAAGACAACAACTATGGCTACACCTTC
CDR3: CASRKDNNYGYTF

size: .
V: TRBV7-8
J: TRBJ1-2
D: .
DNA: TGTGCCAGCAGCTCCCCGGGGGGTTTGGGCTACACCTTC
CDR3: CASSSPGGLGYTF

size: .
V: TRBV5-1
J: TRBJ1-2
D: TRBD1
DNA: TGCGCCAGCAGCCCCGCGACAGGGTCTCAGGGTGGCTACACCTTC
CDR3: CASSPATGSQGGYTF

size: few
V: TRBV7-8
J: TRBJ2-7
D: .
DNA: TGTGCCAGCAGCTCGAGGGGGTACGATTACGAGCAGTACTTC
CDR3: CASSSRGYDYEQYF

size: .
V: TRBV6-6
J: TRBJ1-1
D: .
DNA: TGTGCCACCAGGTCCGGCGGAATGAACACTGAAGCTTTCTTT
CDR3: CATRSGGMNTEAFF

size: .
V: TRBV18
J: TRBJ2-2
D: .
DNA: TGTGCCAGCTCACCACGACAGATCCCGAACACCGGGGAGCTGTTTTTT
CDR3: CASSPRQIPNTGELFF

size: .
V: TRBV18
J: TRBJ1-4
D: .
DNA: TGTGCCAGCCGCGACAGGAATAATGAAAAACTGTTTTTT
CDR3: CASRDRNNEKLFF

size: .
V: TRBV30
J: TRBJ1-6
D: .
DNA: TGTGCCTGGGCGTGGGCCGTCCCAGGGATTTCACCCCTCCACTTT
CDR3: CAWAWAVPGISPLHF

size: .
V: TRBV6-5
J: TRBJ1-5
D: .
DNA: TGTGCCAGCAGTTACACAGGCCTAAATCAGCCCCAGCATTTT
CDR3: CASSYTGLNQPQHF

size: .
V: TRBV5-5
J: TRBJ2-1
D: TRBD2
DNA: TGTGCCAGCAGCCCCGGGGCGGGAGCCGCCTGGGAGCAGTTCTTC
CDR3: CASSPGAGAAWEQFF

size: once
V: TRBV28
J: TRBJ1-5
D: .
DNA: TGTGCCAGCATCAGCGTGAGAAATCAGCCCCAGCATTTT
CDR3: CASISVRNQPQHF

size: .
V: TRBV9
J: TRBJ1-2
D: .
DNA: TGTGCCAGCAGCGTAGGCGGGTCAGCTTTCTATGGCTACACCTTC
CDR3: CASSVGGSAFYGYTF

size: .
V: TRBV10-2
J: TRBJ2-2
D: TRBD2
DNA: TGCGCCAGCAGTGTCATCGGGAGGGCGACCGGGGAGCTGTTTTTT
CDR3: CASSVIGRATGELFF

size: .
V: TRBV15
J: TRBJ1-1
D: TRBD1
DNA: TGTGCCACCAGCATGGACCGGATTTGGACAGGGGGCAACACTGAAGCTTTCTTT
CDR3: CATSMDRIWTGGNTEAFF

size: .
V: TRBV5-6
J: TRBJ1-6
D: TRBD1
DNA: TGTGCCAGCAGCTCGAGGACAGGGAAGAGTGGGGATTCACCCCTCCACTTT
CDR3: CASSSRTGKSGDSPLHF

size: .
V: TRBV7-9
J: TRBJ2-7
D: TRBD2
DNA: TGTGCCAGCAGCGGTACCAGCGGGAGCTACGAGCAGTACTTC
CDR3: CASSGTSGSYEQYF

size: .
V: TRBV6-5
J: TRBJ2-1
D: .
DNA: TGTGCCAGCGGGGGGAGGGGGAGGGCCAGTGAGCAGTTCTTC
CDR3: CASGGRGRASEQFF

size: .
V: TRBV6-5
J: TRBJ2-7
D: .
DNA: TGTGCCAGCAGTTACTCAGCAGGTATTCTCTCCTACGAGCAGTACTTC
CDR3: CASSYSAGILSYEQYF

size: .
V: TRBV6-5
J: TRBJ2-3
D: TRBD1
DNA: TGTGCCAGCAGTACAGGGGGCCACGGTGCAGATACGCAGTATTTT
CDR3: CASSTGGHGADTQYF

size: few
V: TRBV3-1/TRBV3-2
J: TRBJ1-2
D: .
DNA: TGTGCCAGCAGCCAAGGACAGGCCCAATATAGCTACACCTTC
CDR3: CASSQGQAQYSYTF

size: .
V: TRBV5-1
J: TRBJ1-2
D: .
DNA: TGCGCCAGCAGCTTGGAACCCGTGAGCTATGGCTACACCTTC
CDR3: CASSLEPVSYGYTF

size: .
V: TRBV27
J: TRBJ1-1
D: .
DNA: TGTGCCAGCAGTTTATTCCCCGGTGGGAACACTGAAGCTTTCTTT
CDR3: CASSLFPGGNTEAFF

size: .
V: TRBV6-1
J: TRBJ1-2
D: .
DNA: TGTGCCAGCAGTGAATTGGGGGGTACTGGCTACACCTTC
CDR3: CASSELGGTGYTF

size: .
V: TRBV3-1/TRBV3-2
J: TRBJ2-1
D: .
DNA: TGTGCCAGCAGCCAAGGAATGGGGGCCGGGGAGCAGTTCTTC
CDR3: CASSQGMGAGEQFF

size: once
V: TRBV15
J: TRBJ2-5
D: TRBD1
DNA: TGTGCCACCAGGGGACAGGGAATATCAGAGACCCAGTACTTC
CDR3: CATRGQGISETQYF

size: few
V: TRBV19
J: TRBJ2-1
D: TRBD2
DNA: TGTGCCAGTAATCCACCGGGACTAGGACCAAATGAGCAGTTCTTC
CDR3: CASNPPGLGPNEQFF

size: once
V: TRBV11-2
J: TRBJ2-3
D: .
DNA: TGTGCCAGCGGGAGTGTACCCCTCCGCACAGATACGCAGTATTTT
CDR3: CASGSVPLRTDTQYF